This T cell receptor (beta chain) was observed in a study of cytomegalovirus exposure and HLA in healthy donors. Primers for the PCR totalled 60 Vbeta and 13 Jbeta. This table comes from immunoSEQ multiplex PCR, and its TCRdb copy is limited to in-frame clones, with some not included. The sample contains about 140,000 clones, roughly 80% of which appear only once. As to this clone: The antigen is not known.

Study-wide points: Later, an analysis found that common viral pathogens appeared to be linked with several of the most significant clusters.

CDR1 MDHEN and CDR2 SYDVKM come from the germline V gene. J gave up 1 base and V 6 bases, and 5 bases lay outside the gene matches. CDR3 length: 14 amino acids. Sequenced sample: PBMCs. The receptor comes from a female donor in good health and CMV-seronegative. The rearrangement links TRBV28 to TRBJ1-1, with 7 bases identical to TRBD1. The CDR3 DNA reads as TGTGCCAGCAGAACAGGGGTTGGGAACACTGAAGCTTTCTTT. It encodes CASRTGVGNTEAFF.